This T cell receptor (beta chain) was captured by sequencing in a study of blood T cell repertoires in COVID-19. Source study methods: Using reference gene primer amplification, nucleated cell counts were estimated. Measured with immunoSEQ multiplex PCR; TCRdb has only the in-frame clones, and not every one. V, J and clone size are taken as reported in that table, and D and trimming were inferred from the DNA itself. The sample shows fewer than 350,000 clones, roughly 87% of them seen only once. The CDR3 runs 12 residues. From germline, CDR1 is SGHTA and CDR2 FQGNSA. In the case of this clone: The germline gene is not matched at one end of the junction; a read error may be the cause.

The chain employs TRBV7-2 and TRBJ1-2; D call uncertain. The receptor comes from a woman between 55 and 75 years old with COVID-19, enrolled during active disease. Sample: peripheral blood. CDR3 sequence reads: CASSAAQLSTSF. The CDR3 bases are TGTGCCAGCAGCGCAGCACAGTTATCCACCTCCTTC.